Presented here are 25 T cell receptor beta chains from one specimen sequenced in a study of blood T cell repertoires in COVID-19. This table comes from immunoSEQ multiplex PCR, and its TCRdb copy is limited to in-frame clones, with some not included. The table includes about 140,000 clones, more than 60% detected once. The material sequenced was peripheral blood. These receptors originate from a woman between 45 and 60 years old with active or convalescent COVID-19.

The chain has TRBV19 and TRBJ2-6; TRBD1 is a possible D gene (5 bases). Germline assignment: CDR1 LNHDA and CDR2 SQIVND (reference sequence). CDR3 size: 17 residues. V was pared by 3 bases and J by 3 bases, with 15 bases between. The DNA for the CDR3 is TGTGCCAGTAGTATTGTGCAGGGTAGGGTTGGGGCCAACGTCCTGACTTTC. Translation gives CASSIVQGRVGANVLTF.

The genes are TRBV2 and TRBJ1-3; tentatively, D is TRBD1 (6 bases). Germline CDR1 and CDR2: SNHLY and FYNNEI. The CDR3 spans 14 residues. Trimming left V 5 bases short and J 0 bases short, with 8 bases between. CDR3 amino acids: CASSLGGSGNTIYF. CDR3 DNA sequence: TGTGCCAGCAGTTTAGGGGGCTCTGGAAACACCATATATTTT.

V is TRBV5-6 and J is TRBJ2-3; possible D gene TRBD1, 6 bases. V was shortened by 2 bases and J by 3 bases, with 10 bases between the two germline ends. The CDR3 extends over 14 amino acids. Germline V gene lookup returns CDR1 SGHDT and CDR2 YYEEEE. CDR3 nucleotide sequence: TGTGCCAGCAGCTTACCTAGGGGGACAGATACGCAGTATTTT. Protein sequence: CASSLPRGTDTQYF.

The chain couples TRBV7-8 to TRBJ2-3; D is ambiguous. Germline V lookup: CDR1 SGHVS, CDR2 FQNEAQ. V lost 5 bases, J lost 0 bases, and 15 bases lay in between. The CDR3 runs to 16 residues. The CDR3 nucleotides read TGTGCCAGCAGCGTCAGGTCGGTTTACAGCACAGATACGCAGTATTTT. It specifies CASSVRSVYSTDTQYF.

The chain recombines TRBV11-2 with TRBJ1-2; D gene ambiguous. The germline gives CDR1 SGHAT, CDR2 FQNNGV. Trimming removed 4 bases at V and 4 bases at J, with 16 bases between. This CDR3 comprises 15 residues. Here the CDR3 reads CASSSTAGISYGYTF. CDR3 coding DNA: TGTGCCAGCAGCTCCACGGCGGGAATAAGCTATGGCTACACCTTC.

The rearrangement links TRBV5-1 to TRBJ2-5; possible D gene TRBD1, 6 bases. V lost 4 bases, J lost 1 base, and 11 bases lay in between. This CDR3 region has 14 residues. Germline CDR1 and CDR2: SGHRS and YFSETQ. Here the CDR3 reads CASSRVRGQETQYF. CDR3 nucleotides: TGCGCCAGCAGCCGCGTCAGGGGCCAAGAGACCCAGTACTTC. Using reference TRBV5-1 and TRBJ2-5 for the parts outside the CDR3, the full variable domain is KAGVTQTPRYLIKTRGQQVTLSCSPISGHRSVSWYQQTPGQGLQFLFEYFSETQRNKGNFPGRFSGRQFSNSRSEMNVSTLELGDSALYLCASSRVRGQETQYFGPGTRLLVL.

In regard to this clone: No DNA is shown, since the ends of the CDR3 on it are uncertain; the CDR3 is the one TCRdb lists. The chain joins TRBV21-1 to TRBJ1-4; the table gives TRBD1 as D, unverified against the DNA. TRBV21-1 is marked as a pseudogene. The CDR3 has 16 amino acids, counting both end residues. The CDR3 loop reads CASSKVGAGSNEKLFF.

V is TRBV7-9 and J is TRBJ2-2; possibly TRBD2 for D (6 bases). CDR3 length: 16 amino acids. Germline CDR1 SEHNR, CDR2 FQNEAQ (reference sequence). Deletions cut 2 bases from V and 7 bases from J, with 17 bases between. The DNA for the CDR3 is TGTGCCAGCAGCTTAAGGGCGGAGGGGTCTATCGGGGAGCTGTTTTTT. Encoded protein: CASSLRAEGSIGELFF. The full variable domain, its missing parts supplied by reference TRBV7-9 and TRBJ2-2, is DTGVSQNPRHKITKRGQNVTFRCDPISEHNRLYWYRQTLGQGPEFLTYFQNEAQLEKSRLLSDRFSAERPKGSFSTLEIQRTEQGDSAMYLCASSLRAEGSIGELFFGEGSRLTVL.

The gene calls are TRBV9 and TRBJ1-1; D gene unclear. This CDR3 region has 13 residues. V lost 3 bases and J lost 1, with 7 bases in between. In germline, CDR1 is SGDLS, CDR2 YYNGEE. The CDR3 loop reads CASSGNTNTEAFF. Here the CDR3 DNA reads TGTGCCAGCAGCGGAAACACGAACACTGAAGCTTTCTTT.

This chain links TRBV5-1 with TRBJ2-1; TRBD2 matches at 8 bases. The CDR3 covers 14 residues. V lost 5 bases to trimming and J lost 7 bases; unmatched junction nucleotides: 8. Germline V gene lookup returns CDR1 SGHRS and CDR2 YFSETQ. The CDR3 DNA is TGCGCCAGCAGGCCCCAATCTAGCGGGAATGAGCAGTTCTTC. It specifies CASRPQSSGNEQFF. Combining the CDR3 with reference TRBV5-1 and TRBJ2-1 gives the whole variable domain KAGVTQTPRYLIKTRGQQVTLSCSPISGHRSVSWYQQTPGQGLQFLFEYFSETQRNKGNFPGRFSGRQFSNSRSEMNVSTLELGDSALYLCASRPQSSGNEQFFGPGTRLTVL.

The rearrangement joins TRBV3-1 (or the pseudogene TRBV3-2) to TRBJ2-3, with D perhaps TRBD2 (6 bases). The CDR3 consists of 15 residues. V gave up 0 bases and J gave up 4 bases, with 11 bases separating them. CDR1 and CDR2 from the germline V gene are LGHDT and YNNKEL (reference sequence). In nucleotides, the CDR3 is TGTGCCAGCAGCCAAGAATTAGCGGCGGCAGATACGCAGTATTTT. Translating gives CASSQELAAADTQYF.

This chain links TRBV11-2 with TRBJ2-2; 11 bases are a match to TRBD2. The CDR3 length is 15 residues. Unmatched junction bases numbered 0, after V lost 0 bases and J lost 6 bases. CDR1 and CDR2 from the germline V gene are SGHAT and FQNNGV. The CDR3 region is CASSLEGLAAGELFF. The CDR3 region has the DNA TGTGCCAGCAGCTTAGAGGGACTAGCGGCCGGGGAGCTGTTTTTT.

The rearrangement joins TRBV6-4 to TRBJ1-2; D remains unclear. Germline-derived CDR1 and CDR2 are MRHNA and SNTAGT. The CDR3 contains 13 residues. V lost 9 bases and J lost 1, with 12 bases in between. CDR3 region: CARPRHVNYGYTF. The CDR3 DNA reads TGTGCCAGACCTCGACATGTTAACTATGGCTACACCTTC.

The genes are TRBV5-1 and TRBJ2-7, with D uncertain. This CDR3 region has 11 residues. Trimming took 0 bases from V and 9 from J, leaving 7 bases between them. Germline V lookup: CDR1 SGHRS, CDR2 YFSETQ. The CDR3 reads CASSLEGVQYF. Written as DNA, the CDR3 is TGCGCCAGCAGCTTGGAAGGAGTGCAGTACTTC.

The chain combines TRBV2 with TRBJ2-3; 14 bases map to TRBD2. Germline V gene sequence: CDR1 SNHLY, CDR2 FYNNEI. The CDR3 spans 18 residues. Trimming removed 9 bases from V and 3 bases from J; junction bases left unmatched: 14. CDR3 coding DNA: TGTGCCAGTCACCCGGGACTAGCGGGGGATTTTGGGACAGATACGCAGTATTTT. This encodes CASHPGLAGDFGTDTQYF.

This rearrangement joins TRBV7-2 to TRBJ2-7; TRBD1 is a possible D gene (6 bases). The CDR3 consists of 15 residues. The V end was cut by 4 bases, the J end by 5 bases, with 18 bases between. Germline V lookup: CDR1 SGHTA, CDR2 FQGNSA. The CDR3 DNA follows: TGTGCCAGCAGCTCCCCTCGACAGGCCCACAACGAGCAGTACTTC. Translating gives CASSSPRQAHNEQYF.

The gene calls are TRBV7-2 and TRBJ2-5; 8 nucleotides line up with TRBD1. The germline CDR1 and CDR2 sequences are SGHTA and FQGNSA. CDR3 length equals 13 residues. The V gene end was trimmed by 3 bases and the J gene end by 5 bases; junction bases not matched to a gene: 2. CDR3 DNA sequence: TGTGCCAGCAGCTTGGACAGGGAGGAGACCCAGTACTTC. Protein: CASSLDREETQYF.

The V and J genes are TRBV30 and TRBJ2-7; no definite D call. The CDR3 is 14 amino acids. V lost 3 bases, J lost 1 base, and 13 bases lay in between. CDR1 is GTSNPN, CDR2 SVGIG, per germline (reference sequence). The CDR3 DNA is TGTGCCTGGAGCCACGTCCCGGGTTCCTACGAGCAGTACTTC. Its protein product is CAWSHVPGSYEQYF.

About this clone: The sample contains more than one DNA sequence encoding this CDR3. The V gene is TRBV20-1, the J gene TRBJ2-3; D is unclear. Germline CDR1 reads DFQATT; CDR2 reads SNEGSKA (reference sequence). The CDR3 totals 11 residues. Trimming stripped 4 bases from V and 0 bases from J, with 2 bases between. CDR3 nucleotide sequence: TGCAGTGCTACAAGCACAGATACGCAGTATTTT. It yields the protein CSATSTDTQYF.

This sequence joins TRBV7-3 and TRBJ2-1; the D is unclear. Germline CDR1 reads SGHTA; CDR2 reads FQGTGA. V lost 2 bases and J lost 1, with 6 bases in between. This CDR3 is 14 amino acids long. The CDR3 protein is CASSLLVSYNEQFF. The CDR3 nucleotides read TGTGCCAGCAGCTTACTAGTGTCCTACAATGAGCAGTTCTTC.

The chain employs TRBV6-1 and TRBJ1-1; 9 bases map to TRBD1. CDR1 and CDR2 from the germline V gene are MNHNS and SASEGT. The CDR3 extends over 15 amino acids. The junction had 4 bases not matched to a gene; V was cut back by 2 bases and J by 3 bases. CDR3 sequence (DNA): TGTGCCAGCAGTGAACTGTGGACAGGGGACACTGAAGCTTTCTTT. The encoded protein is CASSELWTGDTEAFF.

V usage is TRBV19 and J usage is TRBJ1-3; 7 nucleotides line up with TRBD1. In germline, CDR1 is LNHDA, CDR2 SQIVND (reference sequence). V was clipped by 7 bases and J by 0 bases; unmatched bases: 9. This CDR3 is built from 16 residues. As DNA, the CDR3 is TGTGCCAGTACGACACACAGGGGAAGCTCTGGAAACACCATATATTTT. Its translation: CASTTHRGSSGNTIYF.

For this clone: An end of the junction does not agree with germline; a read error may underlie this. The chain joins TRBV7-2 to TRBJ2-1, with TRBD2 identical over 8 bases. Germline CDR1 and CDR2: SGHTA and FQGNSA. CDR3 length: 16 amino acids. CDR3: CASSSPGLGPYNGQFF. DNA for the CDR3: TGTGCCAGCAGTTCTCCGGGACTAGGACCCTACAATGGGCAGTTCTTC. The full variable domain, completed using reference TRBV7-2 and TRBJ2-1, is GAGVSQSPSNKVTEKGKDVELRCDPISGHTALYWYRQSLGQGLEFLIYFQGNSAPDKSGLPSDRFSAERTGGSVSTLTIQRTQQEDSAVYLCASSSPGLGPYNGQFFGPGTRLTVL.

This CDR3 reads CAIRGDRGSNQPQHF. The CDR3 nucleotides read TGTGCCATCAGGGGGGACAGAGGAAGCAATCAGCCCCAGCATTTT. This chain uses TRBV10-3 with TRBJ1-5; 7 bases map to TRBD1. From germline, CDR1 is ENHRY and CDR2 SYGVKD. V dropped 6 bases and J dropped 1; count of bases not matched to a gene: 6. The CDR3 is 15 residues long.

This CDR3 is CATSRPGTSSADTQYF. The CDR3 nucleotides are TGTGCCACCAGCAGACCCGGGACTAGTTCGGCAGATACGCAGTATTTT. V and J are TRBV15 and TRBJ2-3; 8 bases align to TRBD2. Germline CDR1 LNHNV, CDR2 YYDKDF (reference sequence). With 2 bases clipped from V and 4 bases from J, the junction kept 8 bases outside the gene matches. The CDR3 covers 16 residues.